The 23 T cell receptor beta chains below come from one sample, sequenced in a study of follicular helper T cells after annual influenza vaccination. Noted time point: 2013-2014 season, 7 days after vaccination. Produced via immunoSEQ multiplex PCR; TCRdb's table is partial and in-frame only. The table includes about 9,900 clones, 80% to 85% detected once. The source material was CXCR5- memory CD4+ T cells sorted from blood, sampled 7 days after influenza vaccination. All receptors derive from an adult who received the influenza vaccine.

This chain links TRBV5-6 with TRBJ2-3; D uncertain. The ends were cut back, 4 bases at V and 3 bases at J, with 3 bases in the middle. This CDR3 comprises 11 residues. Germline V lookup: CDR1 SGHDT, CDR2 YYEEEE. The CDR3: CASSATDTQYF. The DNA of the CDR3 is TGTGCCAGCAGCGCGACAGATACGCAGTATTTT.

The chain carries TRBV6-1 and TRBJ1-6; TRBD1 is a possible D gene (6 bases). The V gene's germline CDR1 is MNHNS and CDR2 SASEGT. The V gene lost 4 bases and the J gene lost 8 bases, with 9 bases spanning the gap. The CDR3 has 13 residues. Here the CDR3 DNA reads TGTGCCAGCAGTGTAAAGGGGGATTCACCCCTCCACTTT. It is translated as CASSVKGDSPLHF.

This chain joins TRBV30 and TRBJ1-1; 8 nucleotides line up with TRBD1. Germline V lookup: CDR1 GTSNPN, CDR2 SVGIG (reference sequence). The CDR3 has 16 residues. With V trimmed by 2 bases and J by 1 base, 9 bases remained unmatched. Here the CDR3 DNA reads TGTGCCTGGAGTCGCCCTACGGGACAGGAGAACACTGAAGCTTTCTTT. Its translation: CAWSRPTGQENTEAFF.

V gene TRBV28 combines with J gene TRBJ1-5; D remains unclear. V was shortened by 6 bases and J by 0 bases, with 3 bases between the two germline ends. Looked up from germline, CDR1 is MDHEN and CDR2 is SYDVKM. The CDR3 totals 12 residues. CDR3 in amino acids: CASRVSNQPQHF. CDR3 DNA sequence: TGTGCCAGCAGGGTTAGCAATCAGCCCCAGCATTTT.

The chain links TRBV9 to TRBJ2-5; 8 bases agree with TRBD2. Germline V gene sequence: CDR1 SGDLS, CDR2 YYNGEE. Trimming cost V 0 bases and J 4 bases; bases outside gene matches: 8. The CDR3 loop spans 16 amino acids. The CDR3 nucleotides read TGTGCCAGCAGCGTAGCTAGCGGGTTTACTCTAGAGACCCAGTACTTC. This gives the protein CASSVASGFTLETQYF.

The gene calls are TRBV28 and TRBJ2-1, with D possibly TRBD1 on 6 matching bases. Looked up from germline, CDR1 is MDHEN and CDR2 is SYDVKM. The CDR3 extends over 14 amino acids. The V gene lost 3 bases and the J gene lost 6 bases, with 12 bases spanning the gap. This CDR3 is CASSFWGPGNEQFF. The CDR3, as DNA: TGTGCCAGCAGTTTCTGGGGGCCGGGCAATGAGCAGTTCTTC.

The V gene is TRBV4-1, the J gene TRBJ1-4; 7 bases line up with TRBD1. The CDR3 consists of 16 residues. Germline loops: CDR1 MGHRA, CDR2 YSYEKL. With 1 base clipped from V and 4 bases from J, the junction kept 6 bases outside the gene matches. CDR3 DNA sequence: TGCGCCAGCAGCCAAGTAGGGGGCGACGGTAATGAAAAACTGTTTTTT. Translated, it gives CASSQVGGDGNEKLFF.

CDR3 sequence reads: CASSLTASGTYEQYF. In nucleotides, the CDR3 is TGTGCCAGTAGTCTGACGGCTAGCGGGACTTACGAGCAGTACTTC. The genes are TRBV19 and TRBJ2-7; 9 bases are a match to TRBD2. Germline V gene lookup returns CDR1 LNHDA and CDR2 SQIVND (reference sequence). The CDR3 loop spans 15 amino acids. V gave up 5 bases and J gave up 4 bases; unmatched junction bases: 9.

This clone was seen just once. The chain combines TRBV9 with TRBJ1-5; TRBD1 might be the D (5 bases). V was clipped by 7 bases and J by 0 bases, with 14 bases between them. CDR3 size: 15 residues. From germline, CDR1 is SGDLS and CDR2 YYNGEE. The CDR3, as DNA: TGTGCCAGCCAGAGGACGGGGACTAGCAATCAGCCCCAGCATTTT. Encoded protein: CASQRTGTSNQPQHF.

The chain couples TRBV15 to TRBJ1-1, with TRBD1 as a possible D gene (6 bases). V lost 0 bases and J lost 6, with 14 bases in between. Germline-derived CDR1 and CDR2 are LNHNV and YYDKDF (reference sequence). This CDR3 is 15 amino acids long. Here the CDR3 DNA reads TGTGCCACCAGCAGAGATCCCGCAGGGGCGGCTGAAGCTTTCTTT. It specifies CATSRDPAGAAEAFF.

The V call is TRBV7-2, the J call TRBJ1-3; the D gene is possibly TRBD1 (6 bases). CDR1 SGHTA and CDR2 FQGNSA come from the germline V gene. CDR3 length equals 13 residues. Trimming took off 5 bases at V and 11 bases at J, with 16 bases between the two ends. CDR3 sequence: CASSPDSLQAIYF. The CDR3 coding sequence is TGTGCCAGCAGCCCGGACAGTCTCCAAGCCATATATTTT.

The chain uses TRBV7-2 and TRBJ2-4; 13 nucleotides agree with TRBD2. Germline values: CDR1 SGHTA, CDR2 FQGNSA. This CDR3 region has 18 residues. Unmatched junction bases numbered 13, after V lost 5 bases and J lost 6 bases. The CDR3: CASSTRTSGGAGGNIQYF. The CDR3 DNA sequence: TGTGCCAGCAGCACCCGAACTAGCGGGGGGGCCGGAGGAAACATTCAGTACTTC.

The gene calls are TRBV6-5 and TRBJ2-2; D is unclear. Germline loops: CDR1 MNHEY, CDR2 SVGAGI. V was trimmed by 8 bases and J by 1 base, leaving 8 bases between them. This CDR3 has 13 residues. CDR3 sequence reads: CASRSGNTGELFF. The CDR3 bases are TGTGCCAGCCGATCTGGGAACACCGGGGAGCTGTTTTTT.

The chain joins TRBV6-5 to TRBJ2-7; no firm D call. Germline V lookup: CDR1 MNHEY, CDR2 SVGAGI. V was trimmed by 2 bases and J by 3 bases, leaving 11 bases between them. This CDR3 is 14 amino acids long. CDR3 bases: TGTGCCAGCAGTTACAGGCACAGAGACTACGAGCAGTACTTC. Protein sequence: CASSYRHRDYEQYF.

This chain links TRBV7-2 with TRBJ2-7; maybe TRBD2 (6 bases). The CDR3 consists of 12 residues. CDR1 and CDR2 from the germline V gene are SGHTA and FQGNSA. The V end lost 4 bases, the J end lost 3 bases, and 7 bases lay between the germline ends. CDR3 loop: CASSSTSYEQYF. The DNA of the CDR3 is TGTGCCAGCAGCTCGACTAGCTACGAGCAGTACTTC.

This chain connects TRBV7-2 to TRBJ2-7; the D is unclear. With 0 bases removed from V and 1 base from J, the gap between germline ends came to 7 bases. Germline V gene sequence: CDR1 SGHTA, CDR2 FQGNSA. CDR3 length equals 14 residues. Here the CDR3 reads CASSLAGMSYEQYF. The CDR3 DNA reads TGTGCCAGCAGCTTAGCGGGAATGTCCTACGAGCAGTACTTC.

This sequence joins TRBV30 and TRBJ1-5; D is perhaps TRBD1 (5 bases). Germline CDR1 and CDR2: GTSNPN and SVGIG (reference sequence). This CDR3 contains 15 residues. V shed 0 bases and J shed 0 bases, with 9 bases lying between them. CDR3 DNA: TGTGCCTGGAGTGTAACGGGACTTAGCAATCAGCCCCAGCATTTT. Protein: CAWSVTGLSNQPQHF.

This clone was recorded a few times. The J gene is TRBJ2-7, the V gene TRBV27; TRBD2 agrees at 7 bases. Germline lookup yields CDR1 MNHEY and CDR2 SMNVEV (reference sequence). V lost 7 bases to trimming and J lost 0 bases; unmatched junction nucleotides: 6. The CDR3 has 14 amino acids. CDR3 nucleotides: TGTGCCAGCACCCCGGGGGGAGGCTCCTACGAGCAGTACTTC. It yields the protein CASTPGGGSYEQYF.

The V call is TRBV7-9, the J call TRBJ2-7; 8 bases agree with TRBD2. The CDR3 has 15 amino acids. V trimming: 5 bases; J trimming: 2 bases; junction bases outside the gene matches: 8. Germline values: CDR1 SEHNR, CDR2 FQNEAQ (reference sequence). The CDR3 DNA reads TGTGCCAGCAGCCGTTCGGGGGGGACCCCCTACGAGCAGTACTTC. The encoded protein is CASSRSGGTPYEQYF.

This sequence joins TRBV4-2 and TRBJ1-6; the D gene is possibly TRBD1 (5 bases). The germline V gene has CDR1 LGHNA and CDR2 YNFKEQ. The V end was cut by 1 base, the J end by 6 bases, with 13 bases between. The CDR3 is 16 residues long. CDR3 nucleotide sequence: TGTGCCAGCAGCCAAGTAGGGGTTCAGGGTAATTCACCCCTCCACTTT. Protein product: CASSQVGVQGNSPLHF.

The chain uses TRBV6-1 and TRBJ1-4; 11 nucleotides line up with TRBD1. Germline V gives CDR1 MNHNS, CDR2 SASEGT. Germline trimming cut 6 bases from V and 5 bases from J; bases unmatched to any gene: 5. The CDR3 length is 15 residues. CDR3 DNA sequence: TGTGCCAGCAGGCAAGGGACAGGGGGGAATGAAAAACTGTTTTTT. This encodes CASRQGTGGNEKLFF.

The rearrangement links TRBV4-2 to TRBJ1-2, with 10 bases identical to TRBD1. The CDR3 extends over 15 amino acids. V lost 0 bases to trimming and J lost 5 bases; unmatched junction nucleotides: 3. Germline assignment: CDR1 LGHNA and CDR2 YNFKEQ. DNA of the CDR3: TGTGCCAGCAGCCAAGAGTCGGGACAGGGGTATGGCTACACCTTC. Translating gives CASSQESGQGYGYTF.

This clone has just one count. This chain uses TRBV6-1 with TRBJ1-2; D gene uncertain. The CDR3 length is 13 residues. V lost 5 bases to trimming and J lost 8 bases, with 15 bases between them. CDR1 is MNHNS and CDR2 is SASEGT in the germline V gene. DNA of the CDR3: TGTGCCAGCAGTCGCCCGTCCCCGGGCGGCTACACCTTC. Translating gives CASSRPSPGGYTF.